This entry describes one T cell receptor (beta chain). With 7 bases removed from V and 1 base from J, the gap between germline ends came to 11 bases. The germline gives CDR1 ENHRY, CDR2 SYGVKD. There are 14 residues in the CDR3. The source of the sample is a study of blood T cell repertoires in COVID-19. In the study overall: Donors in the United States, Italy and Spain gave samples during acute or convalescent COVID-19. The analysed material was cDNA or gDNA that came from T cells, B-cell-depleted T cells, or PBMCs.

Original processing methods: Amplification of reference gene primers provided the estimated nucleated cell counts. The table came from immunoSEQ multiplex PCR; TCRdb's copy has only in-frame clones and leaves some out. That table gives V, J and clone size, and the DNA gave D and trimming. The sample has 150,000 or so clones; 80% to 90% are singletons. The chain has TRBV10-3 and TRBJ1-3; the D is unclear. This clonotype originated in a man aged 18-30 years with COVID-19, enrolled during active disease. Sample: peripheral blood. Here the CDR3 reads CAIKSQRSGNTIYF. CDR3 coding DNA: TGTGCCATCAAGTCACAACGTTCTGGAAACACCATATATTTT.